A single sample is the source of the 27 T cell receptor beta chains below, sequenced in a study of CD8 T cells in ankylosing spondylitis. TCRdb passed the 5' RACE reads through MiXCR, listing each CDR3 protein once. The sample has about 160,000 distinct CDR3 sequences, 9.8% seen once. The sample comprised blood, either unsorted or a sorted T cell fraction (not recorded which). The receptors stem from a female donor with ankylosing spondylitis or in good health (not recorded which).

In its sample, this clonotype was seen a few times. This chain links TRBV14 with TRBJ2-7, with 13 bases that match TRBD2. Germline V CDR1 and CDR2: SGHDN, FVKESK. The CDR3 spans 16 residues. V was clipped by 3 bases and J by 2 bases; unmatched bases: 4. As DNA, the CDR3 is TGTGCCAGCAGCCAGAGAGGACTAGCGGGAGCCTACGAGCAGTACTTC. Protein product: CASSQRGLAGAYEQYF.

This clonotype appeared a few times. The CDR3 sequence is CASSAYNRGANEKLFF. The CDR3 DNA is TGTGCCAGCAGTGCTTATAACAGGGGGGCTAATGAAAAACTGTTTTTT. The chain employs TRBV6-1 and TRBJ1-4, with 8 nucleotides matching TRBD1. Trimming took 4 bases from V and 3 from J; bases not matched to a gene: 7. The CDR3 consists of 16 residues. Germline V gives CDR1 MNHNS, CDR2 SASEGT.

The CDR3 nucleotides read TGCGCCAGCAGCCAAGAAATACGGAACACTGAAGCTTTCTTT. Translation gives CASSQEIRNTEAFF. V and J are TRBV4-3 and TRBJ1-1; D call uncertain. This CDR3 is 14 amino acids long. V was trimmed by 0 bases and J by 1 base, leaving 6 bases between them. In germline, CDR1 is LGHNA, CDR2 YSLEER.

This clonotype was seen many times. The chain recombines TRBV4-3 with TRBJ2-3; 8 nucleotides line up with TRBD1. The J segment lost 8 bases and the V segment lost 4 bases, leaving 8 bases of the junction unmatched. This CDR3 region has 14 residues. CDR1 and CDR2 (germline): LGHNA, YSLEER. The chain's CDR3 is CASSPQTGDGTQYF. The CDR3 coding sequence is TGCGCCAGCAGCCCGCAGACAGGGGACGGTACGCAGTATTTT.

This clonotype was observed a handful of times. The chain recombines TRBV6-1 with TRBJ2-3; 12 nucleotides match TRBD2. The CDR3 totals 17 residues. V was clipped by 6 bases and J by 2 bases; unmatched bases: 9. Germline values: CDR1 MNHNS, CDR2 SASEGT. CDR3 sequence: CASSPAGLAGFTDTQYF. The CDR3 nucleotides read TGTGCCAGCAGCCCCGCCGGACTAGCGGGATTCACAGATACGCAGTATTTT.

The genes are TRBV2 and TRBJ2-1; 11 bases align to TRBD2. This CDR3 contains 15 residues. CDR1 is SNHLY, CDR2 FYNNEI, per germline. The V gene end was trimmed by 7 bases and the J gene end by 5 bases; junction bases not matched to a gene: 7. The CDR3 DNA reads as TGTGCCAGCATGAACCCGGGACTAGCGGACAATGAGCAGTTCTTC. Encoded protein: CASMNPGLADNEQFF.

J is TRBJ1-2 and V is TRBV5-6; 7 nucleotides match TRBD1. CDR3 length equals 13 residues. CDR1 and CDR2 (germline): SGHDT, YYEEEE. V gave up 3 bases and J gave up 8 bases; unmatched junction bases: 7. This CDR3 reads CASSWGTAGGYTF. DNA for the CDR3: TGTGCCAGCAGCTGGGGGACAGCCGGAGGCTACACCTTC.

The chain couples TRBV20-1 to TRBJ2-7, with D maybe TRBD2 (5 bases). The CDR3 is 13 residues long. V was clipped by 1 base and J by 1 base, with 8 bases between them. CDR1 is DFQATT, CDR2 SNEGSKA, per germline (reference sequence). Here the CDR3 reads CSARGRVSYEQYF. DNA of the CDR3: TGCAGTGCTAGAGGGCGGGTTTCCTACGAGCAGTACTTC.

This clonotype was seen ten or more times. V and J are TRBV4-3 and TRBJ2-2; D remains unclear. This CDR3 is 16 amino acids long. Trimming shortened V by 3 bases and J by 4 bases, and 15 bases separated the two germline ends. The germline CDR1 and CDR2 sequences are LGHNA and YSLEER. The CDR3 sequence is CASSHLGSDATGELFF. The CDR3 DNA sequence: TGCGCCAGCAGCCACCTAGGCTCTGACGCCACCGGGGAGCTGTTTTTT.

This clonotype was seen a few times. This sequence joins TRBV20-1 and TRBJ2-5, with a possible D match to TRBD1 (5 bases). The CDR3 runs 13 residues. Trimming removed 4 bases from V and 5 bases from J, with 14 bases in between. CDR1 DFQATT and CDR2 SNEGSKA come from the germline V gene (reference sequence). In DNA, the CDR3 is TGCAGTGCTATGGACACGTTTGCGGAGACCCAGTACTTC. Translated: CSAMDTFAETQYF.

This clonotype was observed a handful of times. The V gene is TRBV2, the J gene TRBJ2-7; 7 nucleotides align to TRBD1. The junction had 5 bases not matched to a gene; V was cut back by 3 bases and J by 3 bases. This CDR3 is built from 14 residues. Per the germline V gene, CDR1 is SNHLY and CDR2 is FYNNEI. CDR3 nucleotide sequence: TGTGCCAGCAGTGAGAGACAGGGTAGCTACGAGCAGTACTTC. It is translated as CASSERQGSYEQYF.

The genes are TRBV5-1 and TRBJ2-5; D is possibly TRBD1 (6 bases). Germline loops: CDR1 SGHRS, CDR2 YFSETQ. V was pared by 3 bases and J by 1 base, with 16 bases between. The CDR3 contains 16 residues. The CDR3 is CASSSRDTLIQETQYF. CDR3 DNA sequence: TGCGCCAGCAGCTCCAGGGACACACTAATCCAAGAGACCCAGTACTTC.

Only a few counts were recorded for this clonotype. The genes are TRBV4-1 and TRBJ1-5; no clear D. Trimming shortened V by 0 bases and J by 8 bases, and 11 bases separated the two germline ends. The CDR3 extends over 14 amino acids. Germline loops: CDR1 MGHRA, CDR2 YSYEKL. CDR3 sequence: CASSQDEQGKPQHF. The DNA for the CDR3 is TGCGCCAGCAGCCAAGATGAGCAAGGAAAGCCCCAGCATTTT.

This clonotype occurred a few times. The CDR3 sequence is CASSFSARSSYEQYF. In DNA, the CDR3 is TGTGCCAGCAGTTTCTCGGCTAGGAGCTCCTACGAGCAGTACTTC. The J gene is TRBJ2-7, the V gene TRBV27; no firm D call. The germline V gene encodes CDR1 MNHEY and CDR2 SMNVEV (reference sequence). Trimming pared 3 bases from V and 0 bases from J, leaving 12 bases between. The CDR3 runs to 15 residues.

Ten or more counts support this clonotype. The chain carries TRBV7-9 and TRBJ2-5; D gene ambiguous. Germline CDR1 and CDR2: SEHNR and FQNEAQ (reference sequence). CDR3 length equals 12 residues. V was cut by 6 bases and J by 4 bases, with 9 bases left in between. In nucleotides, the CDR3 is TGTGCCAGCAGTCTCGACGGAGAGACCCAGTACTTC. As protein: CASSLDGETQYF.

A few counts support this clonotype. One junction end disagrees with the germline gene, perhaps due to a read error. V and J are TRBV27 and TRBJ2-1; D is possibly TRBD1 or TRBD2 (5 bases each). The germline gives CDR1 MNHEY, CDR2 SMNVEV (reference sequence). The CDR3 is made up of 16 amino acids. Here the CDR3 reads CASSSRWGSSHNEQFF. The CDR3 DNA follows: TGTGCCAGCAGTTCCCGCTGGGGGTCCTCCCACAATGAGCAGTTCTTC.

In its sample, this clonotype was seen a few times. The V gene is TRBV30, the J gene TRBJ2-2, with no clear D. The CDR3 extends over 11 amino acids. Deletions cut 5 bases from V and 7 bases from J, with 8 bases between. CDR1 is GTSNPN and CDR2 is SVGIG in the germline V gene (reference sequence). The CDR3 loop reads CAWGLGGELFF. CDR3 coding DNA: TGTGCCTGGGGGTTGGGCGGGGAGCTGTTTTTT.

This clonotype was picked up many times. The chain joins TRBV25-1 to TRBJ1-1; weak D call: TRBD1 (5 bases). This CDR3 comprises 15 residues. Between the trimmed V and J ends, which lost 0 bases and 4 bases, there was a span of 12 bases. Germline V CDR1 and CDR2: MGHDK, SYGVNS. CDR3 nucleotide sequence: TGTGCCAGCAGTGAATACGAGGGGTTCTTCACTGAAGCTTTCTTT. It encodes CASSEYEGFFTEAFF. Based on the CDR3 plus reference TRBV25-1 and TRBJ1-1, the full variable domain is EADIYQTPRYLVIGTGKKITLECSQTMGHDKMYWYQQDPGMELHLIHYSYGVNSTEKGDLSSESTVSRIRTEHFPLTLESARPSHTSQYLCASSEYEGFFTEAFFGQGTRLTVV.

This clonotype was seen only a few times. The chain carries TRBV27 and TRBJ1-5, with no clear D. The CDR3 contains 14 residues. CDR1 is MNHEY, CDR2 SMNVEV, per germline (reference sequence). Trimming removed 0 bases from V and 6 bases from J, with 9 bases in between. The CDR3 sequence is CASSLSGKSQPQHF. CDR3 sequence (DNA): TGTGCCAGCAGTTTATCAGGGAAGAGTCAGCCCCAGCATTTT.

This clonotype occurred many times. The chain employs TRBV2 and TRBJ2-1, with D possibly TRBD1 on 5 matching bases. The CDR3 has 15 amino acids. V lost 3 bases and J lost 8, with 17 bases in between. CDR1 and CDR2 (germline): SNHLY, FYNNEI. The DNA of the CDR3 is TGTGCCAGCAGTGATCAGGGCGTATTTCGGGATGAGCAGTTCTTC. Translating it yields CASSDQGVFRDEQFF.

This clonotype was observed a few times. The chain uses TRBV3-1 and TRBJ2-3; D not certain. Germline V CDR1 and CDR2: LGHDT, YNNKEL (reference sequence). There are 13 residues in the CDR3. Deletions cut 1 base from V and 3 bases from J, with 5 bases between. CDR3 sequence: CASSQVQTDTQYF. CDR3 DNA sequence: TGTGCCAGCAGCCAAGTACAGACAGATACGCAGTATTTT.

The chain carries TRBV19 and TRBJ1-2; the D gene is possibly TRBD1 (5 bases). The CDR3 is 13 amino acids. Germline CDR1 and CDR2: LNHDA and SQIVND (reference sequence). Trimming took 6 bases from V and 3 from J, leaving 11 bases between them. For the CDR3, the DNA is TGTGCCAGTAGCCCCTGGGACGACTATGGCTACACCTTC. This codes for CASSPWDDYGYTF.

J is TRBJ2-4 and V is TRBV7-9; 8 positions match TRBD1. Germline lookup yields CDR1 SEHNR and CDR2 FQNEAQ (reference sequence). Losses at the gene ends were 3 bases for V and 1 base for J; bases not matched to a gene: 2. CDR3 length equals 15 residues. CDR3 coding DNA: TGTGCCAGCAGCTTTGACAGGGGTGCCAAAAACATTCAGTACTTC. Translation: CASSFDRGAKNIQYF.

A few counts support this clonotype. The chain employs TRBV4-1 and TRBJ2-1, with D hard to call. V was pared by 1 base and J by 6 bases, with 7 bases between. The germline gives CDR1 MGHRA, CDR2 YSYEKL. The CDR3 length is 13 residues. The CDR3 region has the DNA TGCGCCAGCAGCCAAGGGACCAGCAATGAGCAGTTCTTC. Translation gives CASSQGTSNEQFF.

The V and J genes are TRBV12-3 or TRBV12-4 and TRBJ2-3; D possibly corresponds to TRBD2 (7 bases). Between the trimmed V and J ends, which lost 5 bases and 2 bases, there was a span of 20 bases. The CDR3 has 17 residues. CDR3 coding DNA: TGTGCCAGCAGTCCCCGGGGGGCTAGCGGAGACACAGATACGCAGTATTTT. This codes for CASSPRGASGDTDTQYF.

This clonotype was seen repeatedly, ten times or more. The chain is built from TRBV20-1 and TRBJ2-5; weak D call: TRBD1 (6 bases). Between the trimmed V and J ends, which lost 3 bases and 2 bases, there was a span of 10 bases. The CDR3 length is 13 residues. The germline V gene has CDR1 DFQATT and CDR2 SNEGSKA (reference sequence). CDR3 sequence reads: CSASPDSQETQYF. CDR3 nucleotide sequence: TGCAGTGCTAGCCCGGACAGTCAAGAGACCCAGTACTTC.

CDR3: CSVSGWEDRYEQYF. The CDR3 DNA reads as TGCAGCGTTTCAGGGTGGGAGGACCGCTACGAGCAGTACTTC. The V and J genes are TRBV29-1 and TRBJ2-7, with D possibly matching TRBD2 (6 bases). The CDR3 is 14 amino acids. The V end was cut by 5 bases, the J end by 3 bases, with 17 bases between. Germline assignment: CDR1 SQVTM and CDR2 ANQGSEA.